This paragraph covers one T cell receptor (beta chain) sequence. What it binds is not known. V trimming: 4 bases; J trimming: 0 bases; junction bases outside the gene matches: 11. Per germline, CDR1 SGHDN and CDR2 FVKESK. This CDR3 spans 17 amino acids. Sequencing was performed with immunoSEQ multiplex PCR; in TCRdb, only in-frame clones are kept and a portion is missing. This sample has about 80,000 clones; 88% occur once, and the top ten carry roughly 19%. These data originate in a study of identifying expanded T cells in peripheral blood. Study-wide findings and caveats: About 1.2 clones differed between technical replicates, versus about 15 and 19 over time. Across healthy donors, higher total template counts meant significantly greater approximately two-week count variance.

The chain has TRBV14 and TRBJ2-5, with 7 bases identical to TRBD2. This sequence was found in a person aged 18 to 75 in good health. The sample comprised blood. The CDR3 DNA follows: TGTGCCAGCAGCCCCGCGGGGCGGGGGTTTTACCAAGAGACCCAGTACTTC. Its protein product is CASSPAGRGFYQETQYF.